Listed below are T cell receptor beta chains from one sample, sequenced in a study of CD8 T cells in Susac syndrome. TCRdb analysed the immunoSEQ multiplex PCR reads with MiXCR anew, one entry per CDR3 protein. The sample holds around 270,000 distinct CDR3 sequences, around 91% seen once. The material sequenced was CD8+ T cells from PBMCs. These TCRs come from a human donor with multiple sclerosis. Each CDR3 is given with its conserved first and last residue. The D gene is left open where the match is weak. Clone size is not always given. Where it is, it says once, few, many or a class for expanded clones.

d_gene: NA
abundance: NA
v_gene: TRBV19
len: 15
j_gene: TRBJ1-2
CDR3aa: CASSIDGLGGYGYTF
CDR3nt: TGTGCCAGTAGTATTGACGGCCTCGGTGGCTATGGCTACACCTTC

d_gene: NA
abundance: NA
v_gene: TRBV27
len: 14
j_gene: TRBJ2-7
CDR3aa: CASRRHLGNYEQYF
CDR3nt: TGTGCCAGCCGTCGACACCTGGGGAACTACGAGCAGTACTTC

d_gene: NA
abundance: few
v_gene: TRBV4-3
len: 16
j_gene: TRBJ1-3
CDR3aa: CASSQDAGLSGNTIYF
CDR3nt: TGCGCCAGCAGCCAAGATGCAGGGCTCTCTGGAAACACCATATATTTT

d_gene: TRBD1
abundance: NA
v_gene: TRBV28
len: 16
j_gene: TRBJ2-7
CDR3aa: CASSLGPDRVGYEQYF
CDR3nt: TGTGCCAGCAGTTTAGGCCCGGACAGGGTTGGCTACGAGCAGTACTTC

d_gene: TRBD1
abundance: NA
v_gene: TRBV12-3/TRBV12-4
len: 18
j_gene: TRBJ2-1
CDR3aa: CASSRAPPGTGAYNEQFF
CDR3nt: TGTGCCAGCAGCCGAGCCCCCCCCGGGACAGGGGCCTACAATGAGCAGTTCTTC

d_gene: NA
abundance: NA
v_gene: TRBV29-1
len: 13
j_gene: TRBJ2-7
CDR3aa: CSAGGQLRYEQYF
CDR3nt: TGCAGCGCTGGTGGACAGCTTCGATACGAGCAGTACTTC

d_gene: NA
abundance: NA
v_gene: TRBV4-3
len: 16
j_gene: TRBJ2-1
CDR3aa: CASSQGTTWAYNEQFF
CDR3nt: TGCGCCAGCAGCCAAGGGACCACTTGGGCTTACAATGAGCAGTTCTTC

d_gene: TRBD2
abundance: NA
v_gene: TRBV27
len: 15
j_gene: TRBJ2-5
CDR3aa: CASSTAGGSQETQYF
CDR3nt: TGTGCCAGCAGCACCGCCGGGGGGAGCCAAGAGACCCAGTACTTC

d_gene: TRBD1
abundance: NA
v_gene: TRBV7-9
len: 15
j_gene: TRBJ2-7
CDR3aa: CASSPAGTGYYEQYF
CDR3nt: TGTGCCAGCAGCCCTGCCGGGACAGGGTACTACGAGCAGTACTTC

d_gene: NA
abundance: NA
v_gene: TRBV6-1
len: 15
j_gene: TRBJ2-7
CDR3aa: CASSEVSGTNYEQYF
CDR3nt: TGTGCCAGCAGTGAAGTAAGCGGAACCAACTACGAGCAGTACTTC

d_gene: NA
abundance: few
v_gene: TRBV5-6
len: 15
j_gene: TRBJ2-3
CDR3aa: CASTPKGGSTDTQYF
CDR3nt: TGTGCCAGCACTCCCAAGGGCGGAAGCACAGATACGCAGTATTTT

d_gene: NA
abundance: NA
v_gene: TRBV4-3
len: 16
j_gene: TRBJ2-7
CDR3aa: CASSQDRSATTYEQYF
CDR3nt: TGCGCCAGCAGCCAAGATAGGTCGGCTACGACCTACGAGCAGTACTTC

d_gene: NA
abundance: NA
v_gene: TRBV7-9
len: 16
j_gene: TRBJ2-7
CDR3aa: CASSLGGGSLFYEQYF
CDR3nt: TGTGCCAGCAGCTTAGGCGGGGGCAGCCTATTCTACGAGCAGTACTTC

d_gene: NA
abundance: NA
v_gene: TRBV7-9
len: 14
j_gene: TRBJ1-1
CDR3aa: CASSLDFGGTEAFF
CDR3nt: TGTGCCAGCAGCTTAGATTTCGGGGGCACTGAAGCTTTCTTT

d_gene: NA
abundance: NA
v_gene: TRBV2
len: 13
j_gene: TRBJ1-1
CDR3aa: CASSERSPPHAFF
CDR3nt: TGTGCCAGCAGTGAAAGGTCACCTCCGCATGCTTTCTTT

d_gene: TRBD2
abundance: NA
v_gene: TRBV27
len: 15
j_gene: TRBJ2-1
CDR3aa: CASSPGLEVYNEQFF
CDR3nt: TGTGCCAGCAGTCCGGGACTAGAGGTCTACAATGAGCAGTTCTTC

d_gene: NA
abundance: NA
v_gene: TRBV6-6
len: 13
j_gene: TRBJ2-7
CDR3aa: CASSYYRADEQYF
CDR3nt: TGTGCCAGCAGTTACTATCGGGCGGACGAGCAGTACTTC

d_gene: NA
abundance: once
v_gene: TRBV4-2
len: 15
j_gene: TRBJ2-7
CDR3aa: CASSQVIGNSYEQYF
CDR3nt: TGTGCCAGCAGCCAAGTAATCGGGAACTCCTACGAGCAGTACTTC

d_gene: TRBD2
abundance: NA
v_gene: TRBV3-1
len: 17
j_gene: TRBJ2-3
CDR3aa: CASSLPPGAGRLDTQYF
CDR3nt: TGTGCCAGCAGCCTTCCACCCGGAGCGGGAAGGTTAGATACGCAGTATTTT

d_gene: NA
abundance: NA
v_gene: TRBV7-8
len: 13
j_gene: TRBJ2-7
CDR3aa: CASSLLSEDEQYF
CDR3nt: TGTGCCAGCAGCCTTTTATCCGAGGACGAGCAGTACTTC

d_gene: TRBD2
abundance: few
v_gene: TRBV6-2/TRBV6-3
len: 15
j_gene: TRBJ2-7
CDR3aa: CASSYRTSGRLQQYF
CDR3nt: TGTGCCAGCAGTTACCGGACTAGCGGGAGACTGCAGCAGTACTTC

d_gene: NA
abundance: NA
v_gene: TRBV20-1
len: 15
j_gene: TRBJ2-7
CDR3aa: CSARDGETGLYEQYF
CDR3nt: TGCAGTGCTAGAGATGGCGAGACAGGTCTCTACGAGCAGTACTTC

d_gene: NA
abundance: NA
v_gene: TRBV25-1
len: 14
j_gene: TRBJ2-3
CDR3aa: CATSVDHSTDTQYF
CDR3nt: TGTGCCACCTCAGTGGATCATAGCACAGATACGCAGTATTTT

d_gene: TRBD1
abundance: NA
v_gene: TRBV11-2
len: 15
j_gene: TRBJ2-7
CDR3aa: CASSLTTGEVYEQYF
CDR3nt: TGTGCCAGCAGCCTCACGACAGGGGAAGTGTACGAGCAGTACTTC

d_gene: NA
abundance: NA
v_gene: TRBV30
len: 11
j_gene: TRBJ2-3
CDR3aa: CAWSATDTQYF
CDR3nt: TGTGCCTGGAGTGCCACAGATACGCAGTATTTT

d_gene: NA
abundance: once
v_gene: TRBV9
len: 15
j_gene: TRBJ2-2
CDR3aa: CASSVDGGSPGELFF
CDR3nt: TGTGCCAGCAGCGTAGATGGCGGAAGTCCCGGGGAGCTGTTTTTT

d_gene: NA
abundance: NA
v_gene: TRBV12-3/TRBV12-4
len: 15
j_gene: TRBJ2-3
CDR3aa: CASSLAGTPFGSQYF
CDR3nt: TGTGCCAGCAGTTTGGCGGGAACCCCGTTCGGGTCGCAGTATTTT

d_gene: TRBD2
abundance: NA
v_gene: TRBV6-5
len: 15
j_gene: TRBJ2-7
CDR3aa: CASSPSGSLIYEQYF
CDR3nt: TGTGCCAGCAGTCCGAGCGGGAGCCTTATCTACGAGCAGTACTTC

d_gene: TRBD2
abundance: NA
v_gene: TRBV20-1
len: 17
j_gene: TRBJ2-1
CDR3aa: CSALGLAGRSSYNEQFF
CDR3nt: TGCAGTGCCCTCGGACTAGCGGGGAGGAGCTCCTACAATGAGCAGTTCTTC

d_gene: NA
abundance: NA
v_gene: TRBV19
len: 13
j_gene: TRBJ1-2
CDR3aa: CASMLGSGYGYTF
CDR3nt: TGTGCCAGTATGCTGGGCAGCGGCTATGGCTACACCTTC

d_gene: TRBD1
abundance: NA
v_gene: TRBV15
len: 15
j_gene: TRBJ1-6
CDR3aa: CATSGRQGLNSPLHF
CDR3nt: TGTGCCACCAGCGGTAGACAGGGTTTAAATTCACCCCTCCACTTT

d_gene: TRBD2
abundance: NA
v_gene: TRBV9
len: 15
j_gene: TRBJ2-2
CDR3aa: CASSLRLAGPGELFF
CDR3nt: TGTGCCAGCAGCCTACGACTAGCGGGTCCCGGGGAGCTGTTTTTT

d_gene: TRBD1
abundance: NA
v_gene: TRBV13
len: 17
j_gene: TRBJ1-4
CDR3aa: CASSPSRDRGPNEKLFF
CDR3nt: TGTGCCAGCAGCCCGTCCCGGGACAGGGGGCCTAATGAAAAACTGTTTTTT

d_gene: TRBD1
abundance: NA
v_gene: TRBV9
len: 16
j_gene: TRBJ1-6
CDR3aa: CASSVAGTGVNSPLHF
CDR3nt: TGTGCCAGCAGCGTAGCCGGGACAGGGGTTAATTCACCCCTCCACTTT

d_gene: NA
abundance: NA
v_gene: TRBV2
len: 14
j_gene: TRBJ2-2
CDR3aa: CASSDRGNTGELFF
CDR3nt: TGTGCCAGCAGTGATAGAGGGAACACCGGGGAGCTGTTTTTT

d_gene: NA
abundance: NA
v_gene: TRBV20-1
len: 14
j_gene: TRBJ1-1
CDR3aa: CSARPDDSNTEAFF
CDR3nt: TGCAGTGCTAGACCTGATGACAGCAACACTGAAGCTTTCTTT

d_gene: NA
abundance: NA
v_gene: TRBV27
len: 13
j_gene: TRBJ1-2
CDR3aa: CASSLGPTGDYTF
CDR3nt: TGTGCCAGCAGTTTAGGGCCGACGGGGGACTACACCTTC

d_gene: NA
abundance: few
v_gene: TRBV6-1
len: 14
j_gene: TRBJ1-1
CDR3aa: CASSEETEMLEAFF
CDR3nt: TGTGCCAGCAGTGAAGAGACAGAAATGCTTGAAGCTTTCTTT

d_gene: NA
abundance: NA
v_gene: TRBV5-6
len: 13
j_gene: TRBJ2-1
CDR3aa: CASSLFSGSEQFF
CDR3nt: TGTGCCAGCAGCTTGTTCTCCGGGTCTGAGCAGTTCTTC

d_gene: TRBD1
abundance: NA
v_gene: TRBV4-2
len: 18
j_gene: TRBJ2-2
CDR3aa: CASSPGQGPILTTGELFF
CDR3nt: TGTGCCAGCAGCCCCGGACAGGGCCCGATACTAACCACCGGGGAGCTGTTTTTT